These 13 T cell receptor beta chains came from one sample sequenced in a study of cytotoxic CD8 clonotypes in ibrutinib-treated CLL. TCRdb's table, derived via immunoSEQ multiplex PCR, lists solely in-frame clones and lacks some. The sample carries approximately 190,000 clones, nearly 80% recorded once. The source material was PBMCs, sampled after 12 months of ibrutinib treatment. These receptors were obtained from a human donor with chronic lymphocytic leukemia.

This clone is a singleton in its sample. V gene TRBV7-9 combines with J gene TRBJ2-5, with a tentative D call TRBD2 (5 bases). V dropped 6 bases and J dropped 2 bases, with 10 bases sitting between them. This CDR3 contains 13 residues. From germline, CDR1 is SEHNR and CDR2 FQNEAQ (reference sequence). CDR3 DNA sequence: TGTGCCAGCAGGAGGACTGCGCAAGAGACCCAGTACTTC. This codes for CASRRTAQETQYF.

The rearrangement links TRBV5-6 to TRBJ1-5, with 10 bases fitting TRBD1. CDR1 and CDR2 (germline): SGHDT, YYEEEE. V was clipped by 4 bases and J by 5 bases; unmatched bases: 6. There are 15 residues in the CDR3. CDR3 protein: CASSPGQGSHQPQHF. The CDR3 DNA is TGTGCCAGCAGCCCGGGACAGGGGAGCCATCAGCCCCAGCATTTT.

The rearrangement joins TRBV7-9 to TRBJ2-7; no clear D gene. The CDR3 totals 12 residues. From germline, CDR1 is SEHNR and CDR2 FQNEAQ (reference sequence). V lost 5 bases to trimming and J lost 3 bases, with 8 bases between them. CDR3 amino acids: CASSPTVYEQYF. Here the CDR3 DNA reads TGTGCCAGCAGCCCGACTGTCTACGAGCAGTACTTC.

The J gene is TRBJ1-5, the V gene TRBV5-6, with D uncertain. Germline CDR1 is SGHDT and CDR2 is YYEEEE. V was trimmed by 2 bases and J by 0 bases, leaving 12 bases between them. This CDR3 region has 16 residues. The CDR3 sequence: CASSFFLTNSNQPQHF. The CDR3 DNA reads TGTGCCAGCAGCTTCTTCCTGACAAATAGCAATCAGCCCCAGCATTTT. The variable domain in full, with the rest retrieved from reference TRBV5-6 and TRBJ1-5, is DAGVTQSPTHLIKTRGQQVTLRCSPKSGHDTVSWYQQALGQGPQFIFQYYEEEERQRGNFPDRFSGHQFPNYSSELNVNALLLGDSALYLCASSFFLTNSNQPQHFGDGTRLSIL.

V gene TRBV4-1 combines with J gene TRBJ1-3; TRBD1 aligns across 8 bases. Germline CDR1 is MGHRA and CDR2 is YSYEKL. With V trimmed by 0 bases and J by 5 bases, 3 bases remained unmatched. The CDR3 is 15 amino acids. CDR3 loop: CASSQETRGRNTIYF. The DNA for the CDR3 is TGCGCCAGCAGCCAAGAAACCAGGGGGCGAAACACCATATATTTT.

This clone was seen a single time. The CDR3 DNA is TGTGCCAGCAGTTACCAGGGAGCGATTAACACTGAAGCTTTCTTT. Protein: CASSYQGAINTEAFF. The V and J genes are TRBV6-5 and TRBJ1-1; possibly TRBD1 for D (5 bases). The CDR3 has 15 residues. V was trimmed by 2 bases and J by 2 bases, leaving 12 bases between them. Germline CDR1 is MNHEY and CDR2 is SVGAGI.

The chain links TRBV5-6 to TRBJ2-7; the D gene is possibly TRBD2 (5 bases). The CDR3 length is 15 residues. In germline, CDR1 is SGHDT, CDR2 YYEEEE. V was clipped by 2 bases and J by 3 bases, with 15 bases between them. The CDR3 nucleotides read TGTGCCAGCAGCTTAGAGGACTTAACCCTCTACGAGCAGTACTTC. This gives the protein CASSLEDLTLYEQYF.

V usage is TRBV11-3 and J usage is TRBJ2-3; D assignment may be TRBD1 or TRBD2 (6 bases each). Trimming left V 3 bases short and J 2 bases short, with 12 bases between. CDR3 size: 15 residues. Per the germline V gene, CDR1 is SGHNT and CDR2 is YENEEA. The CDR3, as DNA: TGTGCCAGCAGCTTGAGGGGGGCGGACACAGATACGCAGTATTTT. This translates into CASSLRGADTDTQYF.

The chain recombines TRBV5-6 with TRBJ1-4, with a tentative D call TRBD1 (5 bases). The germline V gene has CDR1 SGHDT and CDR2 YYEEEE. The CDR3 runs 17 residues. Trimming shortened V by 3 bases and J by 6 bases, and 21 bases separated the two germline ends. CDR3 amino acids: CASSSFFSTASHEKLFF. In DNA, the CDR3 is TGTGCCAGCAGCTCCTTTTTCTCGACAGCAAGTCATGAAAAACTGTTTTTT.

The CDR3 nucleotides are TGTGCCAGCAGCACGCCTCTTGGGTTCGGGGGCGGTTACGAGCAGTACTTC. Encoded protein: CASSTPLGFGGGYEQYF. The rearrangement uses TRBV7-8 and TRBJ2-7; D could derive from TRBD1 or TRBD2 (6 bases each). CDR1 SGHVS and CDR2 FQNEAQ come from the germline V gene. V was clipped by 5 bases and J by 4 bases, with 24 bases between them. This CDR3 has 17 amino acids.

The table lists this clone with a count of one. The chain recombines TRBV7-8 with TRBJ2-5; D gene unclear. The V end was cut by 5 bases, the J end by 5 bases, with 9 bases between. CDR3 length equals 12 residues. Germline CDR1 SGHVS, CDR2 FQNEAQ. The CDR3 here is CASSPNRETQYF. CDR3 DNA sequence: TGTGCCAGCAGCCCGAACCGGGAGACCCAGTACTTC.

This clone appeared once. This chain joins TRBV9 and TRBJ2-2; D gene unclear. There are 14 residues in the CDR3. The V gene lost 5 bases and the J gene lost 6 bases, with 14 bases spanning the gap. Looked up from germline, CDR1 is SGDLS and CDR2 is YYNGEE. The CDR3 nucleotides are TGTGCCAGCAGTGTGGCGGTTTCGGCCGGGGAGCTGTTTTTT. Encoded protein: CASSVAVSAGELFF. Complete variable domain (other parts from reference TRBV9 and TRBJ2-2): DSGVTQTPKHLITATGQRVTLRCSPRSGDLSVYWYQQSLDQGLQFLIQYYNGEERAKGNILERFSAQQFPDLHSELNLSSLELGDSALYFCASSVAVSAGELFFGEGSRLTVL.

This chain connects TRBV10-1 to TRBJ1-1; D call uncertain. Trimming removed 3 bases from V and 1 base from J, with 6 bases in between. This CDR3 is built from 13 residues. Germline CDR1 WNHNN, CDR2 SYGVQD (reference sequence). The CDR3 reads CASSDRPNTEAFF. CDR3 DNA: TGCGCCAGCAGTGACAGACCGAACACTGAAGCTTTCTTT.